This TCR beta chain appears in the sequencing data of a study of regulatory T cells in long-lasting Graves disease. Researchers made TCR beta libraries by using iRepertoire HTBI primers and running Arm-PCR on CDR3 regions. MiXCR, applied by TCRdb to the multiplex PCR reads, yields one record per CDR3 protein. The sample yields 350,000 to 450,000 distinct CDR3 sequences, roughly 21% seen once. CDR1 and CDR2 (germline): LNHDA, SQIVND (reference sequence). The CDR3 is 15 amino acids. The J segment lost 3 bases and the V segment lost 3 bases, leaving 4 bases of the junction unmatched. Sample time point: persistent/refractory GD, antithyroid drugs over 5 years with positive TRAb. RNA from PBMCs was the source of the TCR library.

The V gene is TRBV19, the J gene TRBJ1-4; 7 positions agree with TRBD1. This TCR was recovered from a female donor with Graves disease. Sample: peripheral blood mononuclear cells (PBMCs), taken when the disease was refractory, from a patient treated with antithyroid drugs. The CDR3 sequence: CASSIPGTANEKLFF. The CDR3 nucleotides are TGTGCCAGTAGTATTCCCGGGACAGCTAATGAAAAACTGTTTTTT.